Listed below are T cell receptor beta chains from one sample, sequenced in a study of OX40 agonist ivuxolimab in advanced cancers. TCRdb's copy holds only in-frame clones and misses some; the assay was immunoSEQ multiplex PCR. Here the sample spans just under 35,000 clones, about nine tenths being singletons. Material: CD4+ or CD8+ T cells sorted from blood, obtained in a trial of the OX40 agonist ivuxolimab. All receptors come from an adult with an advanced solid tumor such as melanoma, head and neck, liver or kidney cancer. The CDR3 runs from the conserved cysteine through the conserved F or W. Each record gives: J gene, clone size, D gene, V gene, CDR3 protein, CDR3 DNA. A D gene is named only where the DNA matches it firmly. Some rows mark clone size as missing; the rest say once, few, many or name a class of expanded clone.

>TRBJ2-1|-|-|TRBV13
CASSLTTGWNYNEQFF
TGTGCCAGCAGTCTGACAACAGGGTGGAACTACAATGAGCAGTTCTTC
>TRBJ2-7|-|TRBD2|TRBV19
CASSPRLAGVDEQYF
TGTGCCAGTAGTCCCCGACTAGCGGGAGTGGACGAGCAGTACTTC
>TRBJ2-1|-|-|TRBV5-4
CASSLDIPQEQFF
TGTGCCAGCAGCTTGGACATTCCGCAGGAGCAGTTCTTC
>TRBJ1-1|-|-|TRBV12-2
CASRLEYTEAFF
TGTGCAAGTCGCTTAGAGTACACTGAAGCCTTCTTT
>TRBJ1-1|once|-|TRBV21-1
CASRRGNTEAFF
TGTGCCAGCAGGAGGGGGAACACTGAAGCTTTCTTT
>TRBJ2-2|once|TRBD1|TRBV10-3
CAITPRGGQGARNTGELFF
TGTGCCATCACACCTCGGGGGGGACAGGGGGCGCGGAACACCGGGGAGCTGTTTTTT
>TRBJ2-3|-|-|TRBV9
CASSVGSDTQYF
TGTGCCAGCAGCGTAGGCTCAGATACGCAGTATTTT
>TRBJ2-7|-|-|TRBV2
CASSEVSEGSYEQYF
TGTGCCAGCAGTGAAGTTTCGGAGGGTTCTTACGAGCAGTACTTC
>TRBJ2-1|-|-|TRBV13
CASSLGRNEQFF
TGTGCCAGCAGCTTGGGACGCAATGAGCAGTTCTTC
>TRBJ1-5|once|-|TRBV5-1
CASSLDFRNSNQPQHF
TGCGCCAGCAGCTTGGATTTTCGGAATAGCAATCAGCCCCAGCATTTT
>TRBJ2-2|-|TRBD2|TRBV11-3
CASSLTAGLAGAGELFF
TGTGCCAGCAGCCTCACCGCAGGACTAGCGGGAGCCGGGGAGCTGTTTTTT
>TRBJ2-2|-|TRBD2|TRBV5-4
CASSPYREAGELFF
TGTGCCAGCAGCCCCTACCGGGAGGCCGGGGAGCTGTTTTTT
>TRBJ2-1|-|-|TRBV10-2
CATAEHYNEQFF
TGCGCCACCGCGGAACATTACAATGAGCAGTTCTTC
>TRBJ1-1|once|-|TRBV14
CASSQPFKDGTMNTEAFF
TGTGCCAGCAGCCAGCCATTTAAAGACGGAACTATGAACACTGAAGCTTTCTTT
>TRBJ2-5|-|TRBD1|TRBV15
CATSRGDRTSYQETQYF
TGTGCCACCAGCAGAGGGGACAGGACCTCCTACCAAGAGACCCAGTACTTC
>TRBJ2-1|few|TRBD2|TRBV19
CASSAHVSGSKEQFF
TGTGCCAGTAGTGCCCACGTAAGCGGGAGCAAAGAGCAGTTCTTC
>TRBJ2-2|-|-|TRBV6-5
CASRQGPSGGELFF
TGTGCCAGCAGACAAGGTCCCTCGGGCGGGGAGCTGTTTTTT
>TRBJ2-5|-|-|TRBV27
CASSPRTASQETQYF
TGTGCCAGCAGTCCCCGGACAGCGTCTCAAGAGACCCAGTACTTC
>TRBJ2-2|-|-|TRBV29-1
CSHRGAVF
TGCAGCCACCGGGGAGCTGTTTTT
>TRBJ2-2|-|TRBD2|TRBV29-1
CSVEASGRAGELFF
TGCAGCGTTGAAGCTAGCGGGAGGGCCGGGGAGCTGTTTTTT
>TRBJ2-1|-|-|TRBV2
CASSEHQRNEQFF
TGTGCCAGCAGTGAACATCAGCGTAATGAGCAGTTCTTC
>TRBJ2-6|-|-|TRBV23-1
CASSLHHTQQSRANVLTF
TGCGCCAGCAGTCTCCATCATACGCAACAAAGTCGGGCCAACGTCCTGACTTTC
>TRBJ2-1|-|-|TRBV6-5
CASSPQFIPYNEQFF
TGTGCCAGCAGTCCCCAGTTTATCCCCTACAATGAGCAGTTCTTC
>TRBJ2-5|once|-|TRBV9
CASSVRGSLIETQYF
TGTGCCAGCAGCGTAAGGGGTAGTCTTATAGAGACCCAGTACTTC
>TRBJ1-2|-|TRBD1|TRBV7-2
CASSLGDSYGYTF
TGTGCCAGCAGCCTCGGGGACAGCTATGGCTACACCTTC
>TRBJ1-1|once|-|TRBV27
CASSLVGGNTEAFF
TGTGCCAGCAGTTTAGTAGGAGGGAACACTGAAGCTTTCTTT
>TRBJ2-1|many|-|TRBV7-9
CASSSADSAYNEQFF
TGTGCCAGCAGCTCGGCGGACTCCGCCTACAATGAGCAGTTCTTC
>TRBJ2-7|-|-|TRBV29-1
CSVEDPQGGVDEQYF
TGCAGCGTTGAAGACCCTCAAGGGGGGGTGGACGAGCAGTACTTC
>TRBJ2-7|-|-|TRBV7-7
CASSLGRGAYEQYF
TGTGCTAGCAGCCTAGGACGGGGCGCCTACGAGCAGTACTTC
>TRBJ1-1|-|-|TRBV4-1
CASSHLYSEAFF
TGCGCCAGCAGCCATCTCTATTCTGAAGCTTTCTTT
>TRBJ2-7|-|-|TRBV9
CASSETDNRARKGYEQYF
TGTGCCAGCAGCGAGACAGATAACCGAGCCCGAAAAGGCTACGAGCAGTACTTC
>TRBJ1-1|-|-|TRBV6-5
CASRGGVTEAFF
TGTGCCAGCCGGGGGGGAGTTACTGAAGCTTTCTTT
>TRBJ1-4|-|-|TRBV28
CASSLNGGEKLFF
TGTGCCAGCAGTTTAAATGGTGGCGAAAAACTGTTTTTT
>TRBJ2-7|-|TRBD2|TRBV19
CASSIAGGPIEGEQYF
TGTGCCAGTAGTATAGCGGGAGGGCCAATTGAGGGCGAGCAGTACTTC
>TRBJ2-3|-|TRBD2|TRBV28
CASSLERGYTDTQYF
TGTGCCAGCAGTTTGGAGCGGGGATACACAGATACGCAGTATTTT
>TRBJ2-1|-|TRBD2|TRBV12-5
CASGLVGTSGNHNEQFF
TGTGCTAGTGGTTTGGTAGGGACTAGCGGGAATCACAATGAGCAGTTCTTC
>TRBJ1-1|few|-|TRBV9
CASSVVGSATEAFF
TGTGCCAGCAGCGTTGTGGGGAGTGCTACGGAAGCTTTCTTT
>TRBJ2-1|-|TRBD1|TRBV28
CASSPRDRVVF
TGTGCCAGCAGTCCCCGGGACAGGGTGGTCTTC
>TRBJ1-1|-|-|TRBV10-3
CAISEEGGTEAFF
TGTGCCATCAGTGAAGAAGGGGGCACTGAAGCTTTCTTT
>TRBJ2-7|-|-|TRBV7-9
CASSPPTGGQHSYEQYF
TGTGCCAGCAGCCCCCCGACGGGGGGACAGCACTCCTACGAGCAGTACTTC
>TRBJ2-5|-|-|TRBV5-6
CASSFLGRGQETQYF
TGTGCCAGCAGTTTCCTGGGAAGAGGGCAAGAGACCCAGTACTTC
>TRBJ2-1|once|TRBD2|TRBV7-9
CASSRLAAYNEQFF
TGTGCCAGCAGCCGACTAGCGGCCTACAATGAGCAGTTCTTC
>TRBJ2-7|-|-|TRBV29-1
CSVGTEFSYEQYF
TGCAGCGTTGGGACAGAGTTCTCCTACGAGCAGTACTTC
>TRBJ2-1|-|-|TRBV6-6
CASIVQGYTNEQFF
TGTGCCAGCATAGTACAGGGATATACCAATGAGCAGTTCTTC
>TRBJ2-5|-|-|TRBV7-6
CASSLERPGGRQETQYF
TGTGCCAGCAGCTTAGAACGGCCTGGGGGACGGCAAGAGACCCAGTACTTC
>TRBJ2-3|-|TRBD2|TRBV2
CGSPPPTGGSTDTQYF
TGTGGGAGCCCTCCTCCAACGGGAGGGAGCACAGATACGCAGTATTTT
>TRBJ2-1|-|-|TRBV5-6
CASSLAGQGYNEQFF
TGTGCCAGCAGCTTGGCCGGCCAGGGCTACAATGAGCAGTTCTTC